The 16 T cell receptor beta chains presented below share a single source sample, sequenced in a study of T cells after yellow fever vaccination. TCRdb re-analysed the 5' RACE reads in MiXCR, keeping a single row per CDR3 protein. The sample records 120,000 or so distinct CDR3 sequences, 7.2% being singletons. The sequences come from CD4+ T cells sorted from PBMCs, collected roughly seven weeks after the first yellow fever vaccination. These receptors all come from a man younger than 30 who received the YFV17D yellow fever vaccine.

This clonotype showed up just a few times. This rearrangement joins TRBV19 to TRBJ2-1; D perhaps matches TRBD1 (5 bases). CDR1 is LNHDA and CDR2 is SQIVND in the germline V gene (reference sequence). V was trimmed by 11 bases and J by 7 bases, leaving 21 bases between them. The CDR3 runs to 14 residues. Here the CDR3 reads CASKGARASNEQFF. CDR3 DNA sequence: TGTGCCTCCAAAGGGGCCAGGGCGAGTAATGAGCAGTTCTTC.

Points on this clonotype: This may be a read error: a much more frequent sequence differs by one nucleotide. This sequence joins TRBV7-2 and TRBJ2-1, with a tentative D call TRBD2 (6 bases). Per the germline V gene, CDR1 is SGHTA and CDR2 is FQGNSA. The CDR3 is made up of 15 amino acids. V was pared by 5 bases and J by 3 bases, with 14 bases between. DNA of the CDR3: TGTGCCAGCAGCACGGGAGTAGTGGGCTACAATGAGCAGTTCTTC. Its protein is CASSTGVVGYNEQFF.

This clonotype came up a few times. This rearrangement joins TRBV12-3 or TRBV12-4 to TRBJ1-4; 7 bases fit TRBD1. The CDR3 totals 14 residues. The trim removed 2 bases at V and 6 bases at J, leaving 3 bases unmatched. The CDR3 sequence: CASSLRQGDEKLFF. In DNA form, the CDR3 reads TGTGCCAGCAGTTTACGGCAGGGGGATGAAAAACTGTTTTTT.

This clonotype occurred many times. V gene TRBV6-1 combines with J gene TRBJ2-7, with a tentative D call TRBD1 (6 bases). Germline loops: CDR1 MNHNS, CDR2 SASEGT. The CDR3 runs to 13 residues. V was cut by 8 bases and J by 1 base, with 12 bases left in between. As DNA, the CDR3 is TGTGCCAGCCACGAGGGGGTATCCTACGAGCAGTACTTC. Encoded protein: CASHEGVSYEQYF.

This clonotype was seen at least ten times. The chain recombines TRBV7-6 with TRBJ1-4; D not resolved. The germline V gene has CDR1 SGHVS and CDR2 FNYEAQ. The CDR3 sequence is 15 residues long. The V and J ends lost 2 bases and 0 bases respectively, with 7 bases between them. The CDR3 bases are TGTGCCAGCAGCTTAAGACCGGCAACTAATGAAAAACTGTTTTTT. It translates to CASSLRPATNEKLFF.

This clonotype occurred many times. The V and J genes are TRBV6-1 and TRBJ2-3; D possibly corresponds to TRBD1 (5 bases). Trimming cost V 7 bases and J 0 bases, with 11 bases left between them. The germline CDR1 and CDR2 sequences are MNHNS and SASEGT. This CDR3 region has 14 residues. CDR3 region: CASNPGLSTDTQYF. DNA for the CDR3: TGTGCCAGCAATCCAGGGCTTAGCACAGATACGCAGTATTTT.

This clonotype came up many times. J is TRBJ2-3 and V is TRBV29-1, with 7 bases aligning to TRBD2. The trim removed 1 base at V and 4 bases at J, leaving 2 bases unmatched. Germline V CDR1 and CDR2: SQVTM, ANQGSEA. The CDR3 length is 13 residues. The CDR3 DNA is TGCAGCGTTGAAGGGACTAGGGCAGATACGCAGTATTTT. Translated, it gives CSVEGTRADTQYF.

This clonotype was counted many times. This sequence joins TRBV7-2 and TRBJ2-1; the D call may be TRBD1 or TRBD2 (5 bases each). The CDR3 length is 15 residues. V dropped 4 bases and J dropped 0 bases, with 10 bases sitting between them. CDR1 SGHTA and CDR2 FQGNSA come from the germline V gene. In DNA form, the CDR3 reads TGTGCCAGCAGCTGGGGGATGAGCTCCTACAATGAGCAGTTCTTC. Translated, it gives CASSWGMSSYNEQFF.

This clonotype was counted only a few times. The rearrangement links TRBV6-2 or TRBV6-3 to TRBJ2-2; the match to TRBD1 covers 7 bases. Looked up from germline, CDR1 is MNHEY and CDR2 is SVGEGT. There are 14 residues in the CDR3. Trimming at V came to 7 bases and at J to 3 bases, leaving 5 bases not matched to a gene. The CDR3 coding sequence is TGTGCCAGCACCGGACAGGTGGACACCGGGGAGCTGTTTTTT. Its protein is CASTGQVDTGELFF.

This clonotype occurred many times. The chain's CDR3 is CASSSWLNWFF. The CDR3 nucleotides read TGTGCCAGCAGTTCGTGGCTAAATTGGTTCTTC. This rearrangement joins TRBV12-3 or TRBV12-4 to TRBJ2-1; D not resolved. V lost 4 bases, J lost 15 bases, and 13 bases lay in between. CDR3 length: 11 amino acids.

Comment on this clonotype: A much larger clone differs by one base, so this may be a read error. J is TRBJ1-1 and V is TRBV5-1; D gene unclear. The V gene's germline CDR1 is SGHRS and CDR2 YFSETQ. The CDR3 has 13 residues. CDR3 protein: CVSSLPGNTEAFF. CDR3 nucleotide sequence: TGCGTCAGCAGCTTGCCGGGGAACACTGAAGCTTTCTTT. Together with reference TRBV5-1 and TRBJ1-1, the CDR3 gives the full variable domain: KAGVTQTPRYLIKTRGQQVTLSCSPISGHRSVSWYQQTPGQGLQFLFEYFSETQRNKGNFPGRFSGRQFSNSRSEMNVSTLELGDSALYLCVSSLPGNTEAFFGQGTRLTVV.

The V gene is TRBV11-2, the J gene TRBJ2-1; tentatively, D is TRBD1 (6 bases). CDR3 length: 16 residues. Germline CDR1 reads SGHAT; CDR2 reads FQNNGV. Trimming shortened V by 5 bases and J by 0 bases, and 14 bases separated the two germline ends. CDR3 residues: CASSPVRGPSYNEQFF. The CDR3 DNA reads TGTGCCAGCAGCCCCGTCAGGGGCCCCTCCTACAATGAGCAGTTCTTC.

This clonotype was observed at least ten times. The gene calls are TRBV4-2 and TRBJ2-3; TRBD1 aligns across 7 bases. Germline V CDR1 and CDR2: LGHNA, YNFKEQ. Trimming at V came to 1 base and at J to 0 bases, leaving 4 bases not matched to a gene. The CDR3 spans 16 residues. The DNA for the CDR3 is TGTGCCAGCAGCCAAGGATTACAGGGGAGCACAGATACGCAGTATTTT. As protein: CASSQGLQGSTDTQYF.

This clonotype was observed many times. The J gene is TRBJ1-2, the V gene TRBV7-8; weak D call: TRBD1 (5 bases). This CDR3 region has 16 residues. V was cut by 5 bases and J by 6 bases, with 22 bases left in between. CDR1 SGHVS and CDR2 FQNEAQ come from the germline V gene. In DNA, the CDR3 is TGTGCCAGCAGCCGTAATCACGGCCTCCCGGGACATGGCTACACCTTC. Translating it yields CASSRNHGLPGHGYTF.

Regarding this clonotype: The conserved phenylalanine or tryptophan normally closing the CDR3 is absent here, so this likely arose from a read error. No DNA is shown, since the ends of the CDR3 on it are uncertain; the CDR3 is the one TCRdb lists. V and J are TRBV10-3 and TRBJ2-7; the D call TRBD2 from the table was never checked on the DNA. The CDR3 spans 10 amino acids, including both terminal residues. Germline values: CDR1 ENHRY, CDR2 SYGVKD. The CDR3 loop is CAGPDSFPHI.

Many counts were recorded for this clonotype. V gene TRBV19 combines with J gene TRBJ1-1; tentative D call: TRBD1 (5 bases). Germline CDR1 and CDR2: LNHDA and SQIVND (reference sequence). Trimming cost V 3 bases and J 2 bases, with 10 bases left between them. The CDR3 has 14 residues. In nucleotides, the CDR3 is TGTGCCAGTAGTATGGGGGTCGCTAACACTGAAGCTTTCTTT. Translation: CASSMGVANTEAFF.